This T cell receptor (beta chain) is drawn from a study of cytomegalovirus exposure and HLA in healthy donors. Across the study: The approximately 130 validation repertoires matched the roughly 630 first-cohort repertoires in platform, a later analysis reported.

With V trimmed by 6 bases and J by 2 bases, 1 base remained unmatched. CDR3 length equals 14 residues. CDR1 and CDR2 (germline): ENHRY, SYGVKD. Here immunoSEQ multiplex PCR was the method, and the copy in TCRdb shows in-frame clones only, minus some. The top ten clones hold about 1.6% of a sample with 60,000 to 85,000 clones, 94% of them seen once. This TCR came from a man aged 18-30 years in good health and CMV-seropositive. The rearrangement joins TRBV10-3 to TRBJ2-1; TRBD1 aligns across 10 bases. The sequenced sample was PBMCs. The CDR3 region has the DNA TGTGCCATCAGAGGGACAGGGGCCTACAATGAGCAGTTCTTC. Protein product: CAIRGTGAYNEQFF.